The clone carrying this TCR beta chain was detected a few times. Its specificity is unknown. V was shortened by 0 bases and J by 5 bases, with 13 bases between the two germline ends. CDR1 SQVTM and CDR2 ANQGSEA come from the germline V gene. The CDR3 loop spans 14 amino acids. This sample is part of a study of CD8+ T cells in alopecia areata. Whole-study context: In an open-label trial, patients got 5 to 10 mg tofacitinib twice daily. Treatment ran 6 to 18 months, with 6 months of follow-up afterward.

General study results and limits: Scalp samples also yield sequences from resident alphabeta T cells of normal skin. Lesional scalp exceeded normal scalp in clonality, especially in alopecia totalis/universalis.

In each case, RNA was isolated and then reverse transcribed into cDNA as the sequencing template. The method was immunoSEQ multiplex PCR; TCRdb's version includes in-frame clones alone and lacks a portion of them. The sample lists about 140,000 clones, about 51% occurring once. The sample was CD4+ T cells sorted from blood, taken at week 0. The chain couples TRBV29-1 to TRBJ2-5; D call uncertain. This sequence was found in a human donor with alopecia areata. CDR3 nucleotide sequence: TGCAGCGTTGAAGATAACCGCCCACGGGAGACCCAGTACTTC. Amino acid sequence: CSVEDNRPRETQYF.